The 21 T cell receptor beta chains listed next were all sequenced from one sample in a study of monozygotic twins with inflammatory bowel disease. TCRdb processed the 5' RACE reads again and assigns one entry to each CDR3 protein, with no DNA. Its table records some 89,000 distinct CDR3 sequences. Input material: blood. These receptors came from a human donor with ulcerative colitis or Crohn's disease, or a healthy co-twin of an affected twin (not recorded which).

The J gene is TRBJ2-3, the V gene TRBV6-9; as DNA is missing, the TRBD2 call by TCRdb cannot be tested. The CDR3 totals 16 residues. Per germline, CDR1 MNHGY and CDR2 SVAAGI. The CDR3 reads CASQSGEPQRTDTQYF.

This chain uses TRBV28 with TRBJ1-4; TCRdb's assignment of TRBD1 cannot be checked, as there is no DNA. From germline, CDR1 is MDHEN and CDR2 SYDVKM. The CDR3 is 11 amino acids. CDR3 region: CASTGNEKLFF.

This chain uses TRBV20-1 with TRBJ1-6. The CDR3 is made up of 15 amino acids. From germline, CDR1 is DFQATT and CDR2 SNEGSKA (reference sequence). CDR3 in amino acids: CSAREPDGSNSPLHF.

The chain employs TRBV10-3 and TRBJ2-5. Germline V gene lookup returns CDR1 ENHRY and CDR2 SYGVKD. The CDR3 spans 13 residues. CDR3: CAISVGSQETQYF.

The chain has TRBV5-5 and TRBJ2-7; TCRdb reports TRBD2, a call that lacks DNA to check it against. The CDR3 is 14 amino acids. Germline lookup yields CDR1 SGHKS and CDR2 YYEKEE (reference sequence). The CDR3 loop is CASSFKGSGDEQYF.

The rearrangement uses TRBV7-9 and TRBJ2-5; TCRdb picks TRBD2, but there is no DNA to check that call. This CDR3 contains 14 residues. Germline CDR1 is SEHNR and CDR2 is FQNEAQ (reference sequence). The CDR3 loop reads CASSLMGGQETQYF.

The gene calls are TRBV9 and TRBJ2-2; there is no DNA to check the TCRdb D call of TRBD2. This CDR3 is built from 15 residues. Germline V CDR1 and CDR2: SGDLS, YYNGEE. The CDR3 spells CVSSVDGTKAGELFF.

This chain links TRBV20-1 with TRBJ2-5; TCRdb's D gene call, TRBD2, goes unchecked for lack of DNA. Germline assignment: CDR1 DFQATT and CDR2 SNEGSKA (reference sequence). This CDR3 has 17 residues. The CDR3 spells CSATPKGLAGLIETQYF.

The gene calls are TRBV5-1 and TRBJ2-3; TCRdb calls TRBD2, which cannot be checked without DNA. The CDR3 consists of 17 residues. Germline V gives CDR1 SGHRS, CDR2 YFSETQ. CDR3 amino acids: CASSLLAGGRGTDTQYF.

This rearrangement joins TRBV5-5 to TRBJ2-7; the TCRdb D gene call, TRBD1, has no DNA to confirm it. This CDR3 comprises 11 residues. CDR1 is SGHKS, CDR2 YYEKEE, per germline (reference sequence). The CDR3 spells CASSLDRVTYF.

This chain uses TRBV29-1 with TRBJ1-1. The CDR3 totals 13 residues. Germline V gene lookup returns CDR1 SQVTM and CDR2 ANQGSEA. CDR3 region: CSVQGIMNTEAFF. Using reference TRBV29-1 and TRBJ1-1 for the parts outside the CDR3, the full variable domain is SAVISQKPSRDICQRGTSLTIQCQVDSQVTMMFWYRQQPGQSLTLIATANQGSEATYESGFVIDKFPISRPNLTFSTLTVSNMSPEDSSIYLCSVQGIMNTEAFFGQGTRLTVV.

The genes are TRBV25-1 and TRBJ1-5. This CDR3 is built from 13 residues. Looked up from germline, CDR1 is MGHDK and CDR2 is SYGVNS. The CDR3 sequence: CASSGGDNQPQHF.

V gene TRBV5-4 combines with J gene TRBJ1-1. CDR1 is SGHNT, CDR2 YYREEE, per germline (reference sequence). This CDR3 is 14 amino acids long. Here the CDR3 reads CASSLGRTNTEAFF.

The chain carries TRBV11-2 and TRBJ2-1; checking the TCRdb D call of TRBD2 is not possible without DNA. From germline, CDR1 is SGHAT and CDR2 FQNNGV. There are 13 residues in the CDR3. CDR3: CASSLDPSGGILF.

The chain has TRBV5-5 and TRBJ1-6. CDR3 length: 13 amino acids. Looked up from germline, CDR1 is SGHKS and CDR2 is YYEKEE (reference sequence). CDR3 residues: CASSLEWGSPLHF.

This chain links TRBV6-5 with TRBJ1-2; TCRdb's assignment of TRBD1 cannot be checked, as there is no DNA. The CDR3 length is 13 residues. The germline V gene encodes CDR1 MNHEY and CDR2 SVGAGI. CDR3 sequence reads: CASSMTGDYGYTF.

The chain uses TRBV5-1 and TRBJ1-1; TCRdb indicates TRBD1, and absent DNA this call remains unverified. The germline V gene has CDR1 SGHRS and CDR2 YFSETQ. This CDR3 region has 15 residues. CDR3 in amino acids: CASSLEPGSMTEAFF.

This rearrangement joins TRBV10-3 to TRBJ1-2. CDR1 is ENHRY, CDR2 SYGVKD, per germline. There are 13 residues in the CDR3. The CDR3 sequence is CAIFREGIYGYTF.

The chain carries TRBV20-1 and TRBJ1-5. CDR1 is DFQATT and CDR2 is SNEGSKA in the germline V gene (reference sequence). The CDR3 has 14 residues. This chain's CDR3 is CSASSHSKNQPQHF.

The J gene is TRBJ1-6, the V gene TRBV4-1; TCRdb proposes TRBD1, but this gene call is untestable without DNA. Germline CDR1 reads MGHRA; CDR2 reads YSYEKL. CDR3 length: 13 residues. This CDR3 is CASSPGPDSPLHF.

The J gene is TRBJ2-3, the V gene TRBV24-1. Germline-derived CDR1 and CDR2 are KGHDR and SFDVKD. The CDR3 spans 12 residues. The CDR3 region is CATSLEEDTQYF.